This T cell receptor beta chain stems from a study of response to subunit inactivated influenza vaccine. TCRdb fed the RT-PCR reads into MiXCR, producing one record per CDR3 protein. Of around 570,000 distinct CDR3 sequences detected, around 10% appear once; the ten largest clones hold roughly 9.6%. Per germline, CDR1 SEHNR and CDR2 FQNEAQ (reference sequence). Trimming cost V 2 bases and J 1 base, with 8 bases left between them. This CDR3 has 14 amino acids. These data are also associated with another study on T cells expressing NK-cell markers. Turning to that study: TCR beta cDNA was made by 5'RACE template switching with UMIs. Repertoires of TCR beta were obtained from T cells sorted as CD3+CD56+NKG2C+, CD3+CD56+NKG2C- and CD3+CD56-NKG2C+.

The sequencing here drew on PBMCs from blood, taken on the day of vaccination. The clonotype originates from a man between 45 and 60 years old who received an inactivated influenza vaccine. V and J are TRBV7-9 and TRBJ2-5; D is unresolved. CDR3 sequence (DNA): TGTGCCAGCAGCTTATTGGACGGCCAAGAGACCCAGTACTTC. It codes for CASSLLDGQETQYF.